This T cell receptor (beta chain) came from a study of blood T cell repertoires in COVID-19. Looking at the study overall: Acute and convalescent COVID-19 specimens originated in the United States, Italy and Spain.

Profiled with immunoSEQ multiplex PCR; TCRdb holds only in-frame clones, not every one. In the table there are about 55,000 clones, less than 90% of which are singletons. The germline V and J ends were trimmed by 4 bases and 0 bases, with 17 bases remaining between them. Germline loops: CDR1 SGDLS, CDR2 YYNGEE. The CDR3 length is 17 residues. Sequencing was done on a sample of peripheral blood. The gene calls are TRBV9 and TRBJ2-1, with a tentative D call TRBD2 (6 bases). The source of this sequence is a woman between 55 and 75 years old with acute or convalescent COVID-19. The CDR3 loop reads CASSPPSGVSSYNEQFF. The CDR3 DNA is TGTGCCAGCAGCCCTCCTTCGGGGGTTAGCTCCTACAATGAGCAGTTCTTC. The full variable domain, in which reference TRBV9 and TRBJ2-1 provide the parts outside the CDR3, is DSGVTQTPKHLITATGQRVTLRCSPRSGDLSVYWYQQSLDQGLQFLIQYYNGEERAKGNILERFSAQQFPDLHSELNLSSLELGDSALYFCASSPPSGVSSYNEQFFGPGTRLTVL.